This entry concerns a single TCR beta chain. The antigen is not known. Other DNA sequences in the sample encode the same CDR3. Following culture for approximately ten days, CD4+ T cells were isolated. Replacing half the medium with IL-2 medium was done on days 3 and 7. The data stem from a study of vaccination effects on CD4 cells after COVID-19. Looking at the study overall: Participants got two doses of BNT162b2 or mRNA-1273 vaccine. Each well held 1.5 million to 2.5 million PBMC cultured with approximately 9.6 ug/ml peptides and around 11 IU/ml IL-2.

The CDR3 runs 14 residues. The V gene's germline CDR1 is SNHLY and CDR2 FYNNEI. Trimming took off 5 bases at V and 1 base at J, with 8 bases between the two ends. Here immunoSEQ multiplex PCR was the method, and the copy in TCRdb shows in-frame clones only, minus some. The table shows approximately 37,000 clones, with more than 75% occurring only once. The origin of this receptor is a human donor who received a COVID-19 vaccine. The source material was CD4+ T cells from PBMCs cultured without peptide, sampled before COVID-19 vaccination. The V gene is TRBV2, the J gene TRBJ2-2; possibly TRBD1 for D (5 bases). CDR3 in amino acids: CASSRQGNTGELFF. The CDR3 DNA is TGTGCCAGCAGTAGGCAGGGGAACACCGGGGAGCTGTTTTTT. The variable domain in full, completed from reference TRBV2 and TRBJ2-2, reads EPEVTQTPSHQVTQMGQEVILRCVPISNHLYFYWYRQILGQKVEFLVSFYNNEISEKSEIFDDQFSVERPDGSNFTLKIRSTKLEDSAMYFCASSRQGNTGELFFGEGSRLTVL.